This T cell receptor beta chain was sequenced for a study of T cells after yellow fever vaccination. Study background: In the case of low-cell-number fractions, SMART-Seq v4 Ultra Low Input was used for preparation.

The CDR3 has 14 residues. CDR1 and CDR2 from the germline V gene are MGHRA and YSYEKL. The V and J ends lost 0 bases and 8 bases respectively, with 11 bases between them. General study points: In FACS-sorted repertoires, abundant clonotypes from the bulk population could appear as contaminants. The secondary T-cell response peaked on day 5, not day 15, but was weaker. Most primary-vaccination clones reappeared after the booster (approximately 96% CD4, 85% to 90% CD8).

Via MiXCR, TCRdb re-called the 5' RACE reads, giving one row per CDR3 protein. The sample comprises approximately 160,000 distinct CDR3 sequences, approximately 9.7% of which are singletons, and about a third rests with the top ten. Regarding this clonotype: Antigen: not known.

The sequence came from a man between 18 and 35 years old who received the YFV17D yellow fever vaccine. The starting material was CD8+ T cells sorted from PBMCs, obtained 45 days after the yellow fever booster vaccination. This chain connects TRBV4-1 to TRBJ2-1, with D tentatively TRBD1 (6 bases). CDR3 bases: TGCGCCAGCAGCCAAGATAACAGGGCCTATGAGCAGTTCTTC. As protein: CASSQDNRAYEQFF.